This TCR beta chain was identified during a study of a mutant IDH1 vaccine in newly diagnosed glioma. Study at large: Antecedent treatment encompassed radiotherapy, temozolomide, or their combination; the majority received both.

This CDR3 is built from 16 residues. Germline V gives CDR1 SEHNR, CDR2 FQNEAQ (reference sequence). Deletions cut 6 bases from V and 2 bases from J, with 19 bases between. Study-wide points: Among top peripheral T cell clonotypes, changes seemed unrelated to pseudoprogression. The occurrence of vaccine-induced immune responses was seen in over 85% of patients.

TCRdb's table, derived via immunoSEQ multiplex PCR, lists solely in-frame clones and lacks some. The sample shows 30,000 to 40,000 clones, roughly 77% of them seen only once. Time point indicated: week 35, safety follow-up. Alongside topical imiquimod, each dose of vaccine comprised 300 ug of mutant IDH1 20-mer peptide. To note about this clone: Its antigen is as yet unknown.

The clonotype originates from a man in his forties with glioma. Some clones in this sample may be carry-over from other donors' samples. V is TRBV7-9 and J is TRBJ1-1, with D possibly being TRBD1 (5 bases). Sequences were derived from PBMCs, sampled from a glioma patient whose treatment included an IDH1 peptide vaccine. CDR3 loop: CASSFPGAADNTEAFF. DNA for the CDR3: TGTGCCAGCAGTTTCCCTGGGGCGGCGGATAACACTGAAGCTTTCTTT.